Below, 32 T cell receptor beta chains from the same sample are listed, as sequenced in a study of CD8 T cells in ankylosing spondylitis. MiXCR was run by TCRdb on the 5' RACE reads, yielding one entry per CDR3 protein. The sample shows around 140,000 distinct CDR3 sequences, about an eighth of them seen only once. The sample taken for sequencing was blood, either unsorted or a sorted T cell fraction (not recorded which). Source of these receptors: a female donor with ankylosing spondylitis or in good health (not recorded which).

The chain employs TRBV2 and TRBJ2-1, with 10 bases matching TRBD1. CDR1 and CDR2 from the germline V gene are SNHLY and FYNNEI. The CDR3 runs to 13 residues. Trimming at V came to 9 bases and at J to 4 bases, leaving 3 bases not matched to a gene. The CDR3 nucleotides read TGTGCCAGTGAGGGACAGGGGTACAATGAGCAGTTCTTC. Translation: CASEGQGYNEQFF.

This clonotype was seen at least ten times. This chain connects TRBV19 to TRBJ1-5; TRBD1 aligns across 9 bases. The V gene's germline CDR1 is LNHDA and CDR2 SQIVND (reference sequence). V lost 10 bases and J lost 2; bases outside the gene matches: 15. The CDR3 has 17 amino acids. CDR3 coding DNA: TGTGCCACCAAGGGGGAGACAGGGGGTAGTGGCAATCAGCCCCAGCATTTT. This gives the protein CATKGETGGSGNQPQHF.

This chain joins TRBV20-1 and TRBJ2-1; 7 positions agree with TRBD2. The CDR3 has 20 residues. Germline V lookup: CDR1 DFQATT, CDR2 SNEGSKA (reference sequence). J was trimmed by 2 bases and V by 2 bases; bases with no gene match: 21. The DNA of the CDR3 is TGCAGTGCTAGACGGGTCGGTGGCAGGGCTGGGACTACCACCTACAATGAGCAGTTCTTC. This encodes CSARRVGGRAGTTTYNEQFF.

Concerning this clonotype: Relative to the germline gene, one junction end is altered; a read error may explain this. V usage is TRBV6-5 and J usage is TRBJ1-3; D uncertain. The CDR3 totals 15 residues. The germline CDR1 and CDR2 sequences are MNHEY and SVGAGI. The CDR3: CVSSYSINLGNTIYF. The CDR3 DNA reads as TGTGTCAGCAGTTACTCGATCAACCTTGGAAACACCATATATTTT.

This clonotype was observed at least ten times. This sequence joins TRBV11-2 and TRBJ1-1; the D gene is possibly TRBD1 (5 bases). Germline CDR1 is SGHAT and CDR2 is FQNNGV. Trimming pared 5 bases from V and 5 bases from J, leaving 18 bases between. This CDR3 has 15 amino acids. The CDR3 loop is CASSPMTVPRTEAFF. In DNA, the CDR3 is TGTGCCAGCAGCCCCATGACAGTCCCGAGGACTGAAGCTTTCTTT.

As DNA, the CDR3 is TGTGCCAGCTCACCACCGGTCTCCTACTATGGCTACACCTTC. It codes for CASSPPVSYYGYTF. J is TRBJ1-2 and V is TRBV18; D gene unclear. Germline V gene sequence: CDR1 KGHSH, CDR2 LQKENI. The CDR3 extends over 14 amino acids. The V gene lost 0 bases and the J gene lost 3 bases, with 8 bases spanning the gap.

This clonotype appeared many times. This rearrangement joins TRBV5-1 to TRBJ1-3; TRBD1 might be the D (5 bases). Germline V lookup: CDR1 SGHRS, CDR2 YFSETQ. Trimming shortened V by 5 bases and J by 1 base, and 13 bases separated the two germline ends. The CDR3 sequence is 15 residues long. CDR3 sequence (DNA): TGCGCCAGCAGTTACCTAGGGGTTTCTGGAAACACCATATATTTT. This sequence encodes CASSYLGVSGNTIYF.

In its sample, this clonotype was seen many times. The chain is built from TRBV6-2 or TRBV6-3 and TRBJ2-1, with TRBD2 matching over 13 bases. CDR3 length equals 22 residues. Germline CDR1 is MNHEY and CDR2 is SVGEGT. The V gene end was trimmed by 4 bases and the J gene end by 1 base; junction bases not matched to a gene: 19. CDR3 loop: CASSSPRTWTSGGQYSYNEQFF. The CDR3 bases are TGTGCCAGCAGTTCCCCCAGGACCTGGACTAGCGGGGGCCAGTATTCCTACAATGAGCAGTTCTTC.

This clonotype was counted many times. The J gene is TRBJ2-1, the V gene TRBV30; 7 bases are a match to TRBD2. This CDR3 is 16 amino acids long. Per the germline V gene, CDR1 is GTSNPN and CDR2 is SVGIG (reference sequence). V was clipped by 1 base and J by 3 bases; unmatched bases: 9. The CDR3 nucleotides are TGTGCCTGGAGTGCTATCGGGGAGGGAGTCTACAATGAGCAGTTCTTC. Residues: CAWSAIGEGVYNEQFF.

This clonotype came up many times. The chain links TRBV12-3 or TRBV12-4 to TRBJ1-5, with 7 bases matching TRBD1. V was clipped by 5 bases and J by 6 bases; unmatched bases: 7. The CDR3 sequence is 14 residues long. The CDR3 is CASSPQGVLQPQHF. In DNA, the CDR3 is TGTGCCAGCAGTCCTCAGGGGGTCCTTCAGCCCCAGCATTTT.

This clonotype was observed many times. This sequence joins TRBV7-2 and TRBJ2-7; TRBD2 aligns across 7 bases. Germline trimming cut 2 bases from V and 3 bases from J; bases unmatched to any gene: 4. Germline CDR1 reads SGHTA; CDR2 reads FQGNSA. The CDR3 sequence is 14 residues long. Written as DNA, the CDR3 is TGTGCCAGCAGCTTAATAGGCGGGAGCTACGAGCAGTACTTC. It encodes CASSLIGGSYEQYF.

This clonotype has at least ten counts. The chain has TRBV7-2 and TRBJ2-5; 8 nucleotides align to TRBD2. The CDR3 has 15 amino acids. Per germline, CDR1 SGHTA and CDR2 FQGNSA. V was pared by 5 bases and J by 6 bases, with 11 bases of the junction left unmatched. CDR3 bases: TGTGCCAGCAGCCTAGAGAGGAGCGGGGGAAAGACCCAGTACTTC. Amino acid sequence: CASSLERSGGKTQYF.

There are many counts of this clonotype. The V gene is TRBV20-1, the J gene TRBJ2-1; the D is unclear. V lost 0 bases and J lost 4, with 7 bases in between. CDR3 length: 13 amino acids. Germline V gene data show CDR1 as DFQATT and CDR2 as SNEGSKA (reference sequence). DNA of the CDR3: TGCAGTGCTAGAGATCTTATTTACAATGAGCAGTTCTTC. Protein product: CSARDLIYNEQFF.

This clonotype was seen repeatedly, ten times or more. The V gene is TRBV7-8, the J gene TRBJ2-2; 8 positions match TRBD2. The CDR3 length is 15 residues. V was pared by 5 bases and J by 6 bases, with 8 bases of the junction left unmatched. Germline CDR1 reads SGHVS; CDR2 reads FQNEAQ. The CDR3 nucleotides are TGTGCCAGCAGCGAGAGCGGGGGAAGGTCCGGGGAGCTGTTTTTT. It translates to CASSESGGRSGELFF.

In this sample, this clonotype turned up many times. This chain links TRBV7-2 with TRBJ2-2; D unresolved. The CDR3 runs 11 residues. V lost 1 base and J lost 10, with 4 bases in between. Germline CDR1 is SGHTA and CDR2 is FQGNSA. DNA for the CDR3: TGTGCCAGCAGCTTAGTACAGGAGCTGTTTTTT. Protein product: CASSLVQELFF.

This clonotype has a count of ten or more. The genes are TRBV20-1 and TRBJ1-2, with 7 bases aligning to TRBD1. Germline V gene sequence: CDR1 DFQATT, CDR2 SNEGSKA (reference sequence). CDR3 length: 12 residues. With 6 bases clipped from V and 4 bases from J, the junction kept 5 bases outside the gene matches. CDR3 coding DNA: TGCAGTGCAAGCCCAGGGGGCTATGGCTACACCTTC. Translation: CSASPGGYGYTF.

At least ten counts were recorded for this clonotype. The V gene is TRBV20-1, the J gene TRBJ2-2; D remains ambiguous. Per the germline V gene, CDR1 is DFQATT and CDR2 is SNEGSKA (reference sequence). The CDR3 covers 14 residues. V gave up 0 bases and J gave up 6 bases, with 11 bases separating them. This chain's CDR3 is CSARDRPQAGELFF. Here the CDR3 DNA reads TGCAGTGCTAGAGATCGCCCCCAGGCCGGGGAGCTGTTTTTT.

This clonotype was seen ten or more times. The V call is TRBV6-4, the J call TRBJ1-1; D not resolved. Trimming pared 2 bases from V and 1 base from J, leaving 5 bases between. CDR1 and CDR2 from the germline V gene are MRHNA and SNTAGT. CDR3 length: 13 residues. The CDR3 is CASSDAGNTEAFF. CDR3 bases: TGTGCCAGCAGTGACGCAGGGAACACTGAAGCTTTCTTT.

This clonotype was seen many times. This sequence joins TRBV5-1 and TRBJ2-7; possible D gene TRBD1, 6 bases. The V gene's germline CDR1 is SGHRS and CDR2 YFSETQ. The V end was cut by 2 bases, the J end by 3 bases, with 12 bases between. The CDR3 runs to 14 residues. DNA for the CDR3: TGCGCCAGCAGCTTAGACCAGGGGATCTACGAGCAGTACTTC. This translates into CASSLDQGIYEQYF. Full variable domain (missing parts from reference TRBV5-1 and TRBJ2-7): KAGVTQTPRYLIKTRGQQVTLSCSPISGHRSVSWYQQTPGQGLQFLFEYFSETQRNKGNFPGRFSGRQFSNSRSEMNVSTLELGDSALYLCASSLDQGIYEQYFGPGTRLTVT.

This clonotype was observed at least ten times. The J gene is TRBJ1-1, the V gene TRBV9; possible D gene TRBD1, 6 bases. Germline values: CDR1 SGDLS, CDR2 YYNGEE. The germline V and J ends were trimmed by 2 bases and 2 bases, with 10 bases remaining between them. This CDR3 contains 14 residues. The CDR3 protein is CASSVGGRNTEAFF. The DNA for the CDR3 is TGTGCCAGCAGCGTGGGGGGGCGCAACACTGAAGCTTTCTTT.

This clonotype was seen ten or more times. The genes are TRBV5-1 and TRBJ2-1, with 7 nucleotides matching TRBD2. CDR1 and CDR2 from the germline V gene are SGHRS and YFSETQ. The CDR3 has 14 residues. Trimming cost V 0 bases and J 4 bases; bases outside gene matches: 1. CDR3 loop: CASSLGLAYNEQFF. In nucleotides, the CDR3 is TGCGCCAGCAGCTTGGGACTAGCTTACAATGAGCAGTTCTTC.

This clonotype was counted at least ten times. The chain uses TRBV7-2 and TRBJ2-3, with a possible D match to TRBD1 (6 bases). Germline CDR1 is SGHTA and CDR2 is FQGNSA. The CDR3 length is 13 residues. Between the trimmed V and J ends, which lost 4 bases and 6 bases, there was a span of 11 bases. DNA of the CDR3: TGTGCCAGCAGCTCGTCAGGGGCCGATACGCAGTATTTT. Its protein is CASSSSGADTQYF.

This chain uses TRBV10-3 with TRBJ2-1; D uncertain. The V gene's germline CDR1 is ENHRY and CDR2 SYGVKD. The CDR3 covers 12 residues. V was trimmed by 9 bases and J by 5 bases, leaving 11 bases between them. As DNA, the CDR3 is TGTGCCATGATGGGCCGGGACAATGAGCAGTTCTTC. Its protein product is CAMMGRDNEQFF.

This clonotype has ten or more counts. The CDR3, as DNA: TGTGCCAGCAGATCTGGGACAGGGAGCTCCTACAATGAGCAGTTCTTC. As protein: CASRSGTGSSYNEQFF. The chain couples TRBV5-5 to TRBJ2-1; 9 bases line up with TRBD1. Germline V gives CDR1 SGHKS, CDR2 YYEKEE (reference sequence). There are 16 residues in the CDR3. V lost 5 bases, J lost 0 bases, and 6 bases stayed unmatched.

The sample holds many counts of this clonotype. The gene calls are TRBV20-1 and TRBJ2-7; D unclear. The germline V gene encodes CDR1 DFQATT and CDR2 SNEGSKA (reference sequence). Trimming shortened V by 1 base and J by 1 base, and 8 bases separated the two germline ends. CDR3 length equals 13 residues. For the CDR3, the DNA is TGCAGTGCTAGAGGTCCGGAATCCTACGAGCAGTACTTC. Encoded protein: CSARGPESYEQYF.

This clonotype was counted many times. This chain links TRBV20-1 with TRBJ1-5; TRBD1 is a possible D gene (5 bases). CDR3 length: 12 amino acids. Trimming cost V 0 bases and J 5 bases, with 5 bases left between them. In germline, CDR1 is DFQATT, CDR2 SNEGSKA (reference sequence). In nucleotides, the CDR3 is TGCAGTGCTAGAGAGGGGGATCAGCCCCAGCATTTT. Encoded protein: CSAREGDQPQHF.

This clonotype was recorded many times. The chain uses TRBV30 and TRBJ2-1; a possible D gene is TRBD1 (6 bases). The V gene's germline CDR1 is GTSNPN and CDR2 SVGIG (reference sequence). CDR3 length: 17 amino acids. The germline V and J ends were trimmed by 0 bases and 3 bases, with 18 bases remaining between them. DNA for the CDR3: TGTGCCTGGAGTGTACTTCGGGTGCAGGGACACTACAATGAGCAGTTCTTC. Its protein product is CAWSVLRVQGHYNEQFF.

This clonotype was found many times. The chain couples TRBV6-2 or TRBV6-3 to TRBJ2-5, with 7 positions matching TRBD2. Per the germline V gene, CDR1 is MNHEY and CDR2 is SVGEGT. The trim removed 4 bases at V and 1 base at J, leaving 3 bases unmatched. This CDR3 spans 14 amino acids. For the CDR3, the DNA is TGTGCCAGCAGTTTCGGGACTACCCAAGAGACCCAGTACTTC. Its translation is CASSFGTTQETQYF.

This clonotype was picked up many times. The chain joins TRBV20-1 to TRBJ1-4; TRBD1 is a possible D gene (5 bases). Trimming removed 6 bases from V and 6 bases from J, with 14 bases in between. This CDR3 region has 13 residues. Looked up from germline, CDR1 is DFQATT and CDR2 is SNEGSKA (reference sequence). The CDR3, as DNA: TGCAGTGCCACAGACAGAAAGGATGAAAAACTGTTTTTT. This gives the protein CSATDRKDEKLFF.

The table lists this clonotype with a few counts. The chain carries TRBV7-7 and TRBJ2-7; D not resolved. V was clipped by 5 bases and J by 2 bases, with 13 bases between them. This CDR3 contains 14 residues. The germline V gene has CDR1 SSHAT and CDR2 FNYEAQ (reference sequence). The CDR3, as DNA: TGTGCCAGCAGCCCCTCGGACCGAACCTACGAGCAGTACTTC. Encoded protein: CASSPSDRTYEQYF.

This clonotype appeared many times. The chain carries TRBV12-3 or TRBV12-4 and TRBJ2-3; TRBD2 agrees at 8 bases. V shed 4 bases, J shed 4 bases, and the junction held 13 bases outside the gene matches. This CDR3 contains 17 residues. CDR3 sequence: CASSSPPGGGLADTQYF. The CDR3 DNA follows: TGTGCCAGCAGTTCCCCCCCCGGGGGGGGGCTCGCAGATACGCAGTATTTT.

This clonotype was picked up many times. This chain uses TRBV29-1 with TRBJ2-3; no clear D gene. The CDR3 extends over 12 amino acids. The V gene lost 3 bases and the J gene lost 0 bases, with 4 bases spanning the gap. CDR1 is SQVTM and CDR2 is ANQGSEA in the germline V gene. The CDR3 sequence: CSVEASTDTQYF. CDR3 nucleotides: TGCAGCGTTGAGGCTAGCACAGATACGCAGTATTTT.